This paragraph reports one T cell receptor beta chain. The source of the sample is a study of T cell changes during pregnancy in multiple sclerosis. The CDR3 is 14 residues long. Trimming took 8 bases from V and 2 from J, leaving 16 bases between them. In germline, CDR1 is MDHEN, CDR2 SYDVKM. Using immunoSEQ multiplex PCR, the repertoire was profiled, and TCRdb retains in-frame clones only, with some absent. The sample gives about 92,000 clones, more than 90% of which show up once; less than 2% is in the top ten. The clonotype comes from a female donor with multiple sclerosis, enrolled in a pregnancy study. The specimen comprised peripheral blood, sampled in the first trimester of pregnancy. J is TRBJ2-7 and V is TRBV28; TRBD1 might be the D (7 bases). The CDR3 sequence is CASSPARGAYEQYF. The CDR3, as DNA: TGTGCCAGCTCCCCGGCCAGGGGGGCCTACGAGCAGTACTTC. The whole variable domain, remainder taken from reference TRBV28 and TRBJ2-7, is DVKVTQSSRYLVKRTGEKVFLECVQDMDHENMFWYRQDPGLGLRLIYFSYDVKMKEKGDIPEGYSVSREKKERFSLILESASTNQTSMYLCASSPARGAYEQYFGPGTRLTVT.